Shown below are 6 T cell receptor beta chains from a single sample sequenced in a study of blood T cell repertoires in COVID-19. TCRdb keeps only in-frame clones here, not all; method: immunoSEQ multiplex PCR. This sample has around 130,000 clones, with roughly 88% found just once. The sample consisted of peripheral blood. These receptors came from a man aged 60 to 69 with active or convalescent COVID-19.

The CDR3 nucleotides read TGTGCCAGTAGTCAACTGAGGGACAACTCCTACGAGCAGTACTTC. This codes for CASSQLRDNSYEQYF. The chain recombines TRBV19 with TRBJ2-7; perhaps TRBD1 as D (6 bases). The CDR3 is 15 residues long. Trimming pared 5 bases from V and 0 bases from J, leaving 14 bases between. The V gene's germline CDR1 is LNHDA and CDR2 SQIVND (reference sequence).

The chain recombines TRBV9 with TRBJ2-7, with 10 bases that match TRBD2. This CDR3 has 14 residues. The junction had 4 bases not matched to a gene; V was cut back by 6 bases and J by 1 base. CDR1 and CDR2 (germline): SGDLS, YYNGEE. CDR3 loop: CASTPGLASYEQYF. The DNA of the CDR3 is TGTGCCAGCACCCCGGGACTAGCGTCCTACGAGCAGTACTTC.

The rearrangement uses TRBV29-1 and TRBJ2-1; TRBD2 matches 12 bases. This CDR3 spans 17 amino acids. V shed 3 bases and J 4 bases; nucleotides not matched to a gene: 10. CDR1 and CDR2 (germline): SQVTM, ANQGSEA. CDR3 sequence (DNA): TGCAGCGTTGAGGGTCTAGCGGGAGGGCCGTCTTACAATGAGCAGTTCTTC. Its translation is CSVEGLAGGPSYNEQFF.

This clone has just one count. The rearrangement joins TRBV19 to TRBJ2-1, with D tentatively TRBD2 (5 bases). CDR1 and CDR2 from the germline V gene are LNHDA and SQIVND (reference sequence). The V and J ends lost 4 bases and 3 bases respectively, with 7 bases between them. The CDR3 sequence is 13 residues long. CDR3 sequence: CASSKRDYNEQFF. The CDR3 region has the DNA TGTGCCAGTAGTAAACGGGACTACAATGAGCAGTTCTTC.

This CDR3 reads CASSARLEMNTEAFF. The CDR3 region has the DNA TGTGCCAGCAGCGCCCGTCTCGAGATGAACACTGAAGCTTTCTTT. The genes are TRBV5-4 and TRBJ1-1; D is unclear. V was trimmed by 4 bases and J by 0 bases, leaving 13 bases between them. Germline V CDR1 and CDR2: SGHNT, YYREEE (reference sequence). CDR3 length equals 15 residues.

This clone was counted a single time. The chain's CDR3 is CASSVVGGRGLGEQFF. CDR3 sequence (DNA): TGTGCCAGCAGCGTAGTTGGCGGGAGGGGGTTGGGTGAGCAGTTCTTC. The chain uses TRBV9 and TRBJ2-1; 9 bases align to TRBD2. The trim removed 0 bases at V and 9 bases at J, leaving 10 bases unmatched. The germline V gene encodes CDR1 SGDLS and CDR2 YYNGEE. CDR3 length equals 16 residues.